This TCR beta chain is from a study of vaccination and CD4 T cells after COVID-19. An Oncomine TCR Beta short-read assay was used to sequence the DNA from cultured CD4+ T cells. From the PCR reads, TCRdb called clonotypes with MiXCR, one entry per CDR3 protein. Of 7,500 or so distinct CDR3 sequences listed, 73% are singletons. On this clonotype: Its antigen remains unidentified.

Germline CDR1 reads DFQATT; CDR2 reads SNEGSKA (reference sequence). The germline V and J ends were trimmed by 0 bases and 4 bases, with 18 bases remaining between them. This CDR3 comprises 16 residues. Noted treatment: roughly 10-day PBMC culture with coronavirus spike peptide pools or control peptides (ViraFEST assay). V is TRBV20-1 and J is TRBJ1-2; unclear D gene. Sequencing used CD4+ T cells from blood, cultured in vitro. The clonotype originates from a human donor who had recovered from COVID-19. The chain's CDR3 is CSARDGKDLLSYGYTF. The CDR3 DNA reads TGCAGTGCTAGAGATGGCAAGGACCTCCTCAGCTATGGCTACACCTTC.